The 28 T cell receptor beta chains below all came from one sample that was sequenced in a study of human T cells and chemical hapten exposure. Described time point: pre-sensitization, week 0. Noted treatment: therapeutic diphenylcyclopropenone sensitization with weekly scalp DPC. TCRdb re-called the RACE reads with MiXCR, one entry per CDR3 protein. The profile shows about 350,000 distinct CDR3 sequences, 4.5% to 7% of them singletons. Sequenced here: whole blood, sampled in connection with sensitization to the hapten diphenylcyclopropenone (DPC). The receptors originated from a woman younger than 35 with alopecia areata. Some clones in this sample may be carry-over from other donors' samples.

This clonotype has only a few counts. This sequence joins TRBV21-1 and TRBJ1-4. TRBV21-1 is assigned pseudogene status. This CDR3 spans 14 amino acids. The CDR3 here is CASSKPEDREKLFF. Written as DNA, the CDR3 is TGTGCCAGCAGCAAACCGGAGGACCGTGAAAAACTGTTTTTT.

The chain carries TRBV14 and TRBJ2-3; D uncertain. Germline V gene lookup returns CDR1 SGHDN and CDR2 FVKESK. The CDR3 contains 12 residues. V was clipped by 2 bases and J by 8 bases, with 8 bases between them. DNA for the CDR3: TGTGCCAGCAGCCAATTTTCTAGTACGCAGTATTTT. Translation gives CASSQFSSTQYF.

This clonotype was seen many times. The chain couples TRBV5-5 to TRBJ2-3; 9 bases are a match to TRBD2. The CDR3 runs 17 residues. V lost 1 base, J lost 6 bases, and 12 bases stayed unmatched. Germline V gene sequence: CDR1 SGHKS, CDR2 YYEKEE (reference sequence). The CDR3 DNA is TGTGCCAGCAGCTTGTCATCGCCGGGACTAGCATTTGATACGCAGTATTTT. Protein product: CASSLSSPGLAFDTQYF.

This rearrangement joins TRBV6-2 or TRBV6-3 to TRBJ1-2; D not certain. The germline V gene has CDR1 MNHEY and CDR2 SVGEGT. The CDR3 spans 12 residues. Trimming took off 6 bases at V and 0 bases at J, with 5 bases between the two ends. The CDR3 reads CASSWANYGYTF. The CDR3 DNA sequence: TGTGCCAGCAGCTGGGCTAACTATGGCTACACCTTC.

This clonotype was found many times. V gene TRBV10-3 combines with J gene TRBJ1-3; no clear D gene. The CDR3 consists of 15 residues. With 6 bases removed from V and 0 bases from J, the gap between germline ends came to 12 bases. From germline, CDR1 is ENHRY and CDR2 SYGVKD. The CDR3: CAIRTLAFSGNTIYF. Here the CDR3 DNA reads TGTGCCATCAGGACCTTGGCCTTCTCTGGAAACACCATATATTTT.

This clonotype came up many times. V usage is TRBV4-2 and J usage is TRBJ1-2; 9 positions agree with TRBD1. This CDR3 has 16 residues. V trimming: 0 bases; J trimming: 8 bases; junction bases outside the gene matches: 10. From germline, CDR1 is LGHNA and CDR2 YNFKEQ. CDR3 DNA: TGTGCCAGCAGCCAAGATCCTGGGACAGGGAATGGAGGCTACACCTTC. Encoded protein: CASSQDPGTGNGGYTF.

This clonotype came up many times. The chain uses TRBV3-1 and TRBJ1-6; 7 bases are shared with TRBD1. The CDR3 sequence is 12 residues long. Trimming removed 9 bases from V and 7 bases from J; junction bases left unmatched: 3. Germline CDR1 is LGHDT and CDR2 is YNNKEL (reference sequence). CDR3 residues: CASGTANSPLHF. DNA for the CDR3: TGTGCCAGTGGGACAGCAAATTCACCCCTCCACTTT.

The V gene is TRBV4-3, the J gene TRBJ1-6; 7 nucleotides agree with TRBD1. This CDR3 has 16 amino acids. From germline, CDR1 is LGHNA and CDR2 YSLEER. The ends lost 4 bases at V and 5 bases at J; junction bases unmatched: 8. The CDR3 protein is CASSLLDRDNNSPLHF. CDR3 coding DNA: TGCGCCAGCAGCCTATTAGACAGGGACAATAATTCACCCCTCCACTTT.

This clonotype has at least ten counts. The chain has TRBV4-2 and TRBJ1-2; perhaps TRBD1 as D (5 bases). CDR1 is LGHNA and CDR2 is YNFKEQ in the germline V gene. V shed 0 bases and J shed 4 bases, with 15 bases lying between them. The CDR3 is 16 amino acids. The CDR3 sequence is CASSQEPGSRIYGYTF. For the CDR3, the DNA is TGTGCCAGCAGCCAAGAGCCAGGGAGTAGGATCTATGGCTACACCTTC.

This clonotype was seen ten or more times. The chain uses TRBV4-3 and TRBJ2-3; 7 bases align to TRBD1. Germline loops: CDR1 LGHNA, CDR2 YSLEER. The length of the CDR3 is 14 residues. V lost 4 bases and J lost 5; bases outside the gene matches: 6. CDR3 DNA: TGCGCCAGCAGCCGTGAGGGGGCAAGAGATACGCAGTATTTT. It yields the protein CASSREGARDTQYF.

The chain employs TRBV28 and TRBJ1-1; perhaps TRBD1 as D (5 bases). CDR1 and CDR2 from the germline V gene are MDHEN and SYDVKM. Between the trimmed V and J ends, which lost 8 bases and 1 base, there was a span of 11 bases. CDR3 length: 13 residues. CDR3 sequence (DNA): TGTGCCAGCGTCGGACATCCGAACACTGAAGCTTTCTTT. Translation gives CASVGHPNTEAFF. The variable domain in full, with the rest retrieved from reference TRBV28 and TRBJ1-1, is DVKVTQSSRYLVKRTGEKVFLECVQDMDHENMFWYRQDPGLGLRLIYFSYDVKMKEKGDIPEGYSVSREKKERFSLILESASTNQTSMYLCASVGHPNTEAFFGQGTRLTVV.

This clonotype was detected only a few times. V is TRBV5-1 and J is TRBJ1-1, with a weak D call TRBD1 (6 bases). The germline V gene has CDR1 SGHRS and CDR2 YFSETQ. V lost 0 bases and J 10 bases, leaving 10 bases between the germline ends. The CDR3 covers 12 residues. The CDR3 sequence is CASSLGGRRAFF. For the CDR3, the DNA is TGCGCCAGCAGCTTGGGGGGGCGCAGAGCTTTCTTT.

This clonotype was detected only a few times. The CDR3 reads CASSFARSETQYF. CDR3 DNA sequence: TGTGCCAGCAGTTTTGCACGGTCAGAGACCCAGTACTTC. The V gene is TRBV6-5, the J gene TRBJ2-5; D ambiguous. The CDR3 consists of 13 residues. Germline V gene data show CDR1 as MNHEY and CDR2 as SVGAGI. V dropped 4 bases and J dropped 4 bases, with 10 bases sitting between them.

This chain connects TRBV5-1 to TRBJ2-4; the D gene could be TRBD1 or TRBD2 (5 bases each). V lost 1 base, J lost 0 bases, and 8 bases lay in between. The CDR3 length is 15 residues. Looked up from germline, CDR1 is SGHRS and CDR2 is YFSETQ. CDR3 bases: TGCGCCAGCAGCTTGCTTGGGACAGCCAAAAACATTCAGTACTTC. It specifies CASSLLGTAKNIQYF.

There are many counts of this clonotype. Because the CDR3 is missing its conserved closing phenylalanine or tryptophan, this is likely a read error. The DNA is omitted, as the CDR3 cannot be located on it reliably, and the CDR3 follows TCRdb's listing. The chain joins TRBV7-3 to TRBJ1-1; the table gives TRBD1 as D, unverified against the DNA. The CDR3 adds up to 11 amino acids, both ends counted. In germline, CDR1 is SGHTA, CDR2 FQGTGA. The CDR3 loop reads CASSSPKTGPS.

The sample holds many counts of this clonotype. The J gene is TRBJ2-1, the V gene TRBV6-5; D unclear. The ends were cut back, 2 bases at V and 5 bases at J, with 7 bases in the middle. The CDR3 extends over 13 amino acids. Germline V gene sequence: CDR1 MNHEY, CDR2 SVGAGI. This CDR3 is CASSYRGHNEQFF. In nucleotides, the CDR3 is TGTGCCAGCAGTTACCGCGGTCACAATGAGCAGTTCTTC.

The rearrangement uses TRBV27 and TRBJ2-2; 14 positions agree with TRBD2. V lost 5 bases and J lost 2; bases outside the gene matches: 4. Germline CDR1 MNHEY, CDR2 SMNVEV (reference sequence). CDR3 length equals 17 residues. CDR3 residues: CASSLGLAGGNTGELFF. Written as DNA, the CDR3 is TGTGCCAGCAGTCTCGGACTAGCGGGGGGAAACACCGGGGAGCTGTTTTTT.

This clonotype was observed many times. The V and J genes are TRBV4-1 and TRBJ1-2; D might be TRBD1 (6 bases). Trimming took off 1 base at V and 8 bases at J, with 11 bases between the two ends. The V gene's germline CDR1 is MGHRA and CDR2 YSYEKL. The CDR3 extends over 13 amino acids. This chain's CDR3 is CASSQAGVPGYTF. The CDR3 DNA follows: TGCGCCAGCAGCCAAGCAGGGGTACCCGGCTACACCTTC.

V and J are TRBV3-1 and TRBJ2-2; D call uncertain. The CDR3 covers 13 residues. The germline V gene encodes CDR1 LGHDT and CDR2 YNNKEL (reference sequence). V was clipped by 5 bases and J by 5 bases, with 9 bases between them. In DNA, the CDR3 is TGTGCCAGCAGCTCGGTGGAGACCGGGGAGCTGTTTTTT. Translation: CASSSVETGELFF. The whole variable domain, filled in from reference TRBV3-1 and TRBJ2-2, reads DTAVSQTPKYLVTQMGNDKSIKCEQNLGHDTMYWYKQDSKKFLKIMFSYNNKELIINETVPNRFSPKSPDKAHLNLHINSLELGDSAVYFCASSSVETGELFFGEGSRLTVL.

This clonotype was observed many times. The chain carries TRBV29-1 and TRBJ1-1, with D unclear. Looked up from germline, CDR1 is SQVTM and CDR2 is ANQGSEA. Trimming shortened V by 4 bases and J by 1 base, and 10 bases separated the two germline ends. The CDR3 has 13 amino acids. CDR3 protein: CSVGADTNTEAFF. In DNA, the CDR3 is TGCAGCGTTGGCGCAGATACGAACACTGAAGCTTTCTTT. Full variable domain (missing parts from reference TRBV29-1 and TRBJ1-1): SAVISQKPSRDICQRGTSLTIQCQVDSQVTMMFWYRQQPGQSLTLIATANQGSEATYESGFVIDKFPISRPNLTFSTLTVSNMSPEDSSIYLCSVGADTNTEAFFGQGTRLTVV.

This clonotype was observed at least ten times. Here the CDR3 reads CASSLVAPTDHSPLHF. The CDR3 DNA is TGTGCCAGCAGCTTAGTGGCCCCGACAGACCATTCACCCCTCCACTTT. This sequence joins TRBV7-2 and TRBJ1-6, with D perhaps TRBD1 (5 bases). Trimming took 1 base from V and 8 from J, leaving 15 bases between them. Germline V CDR1 and CDR2: SGHTA, FQGNSA. The CDR3 sequence is 16 residues long.

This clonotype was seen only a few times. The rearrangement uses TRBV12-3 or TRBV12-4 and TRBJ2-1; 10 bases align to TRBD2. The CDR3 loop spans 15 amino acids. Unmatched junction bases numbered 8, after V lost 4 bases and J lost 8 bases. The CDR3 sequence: CASSSLAGSGDEQFF. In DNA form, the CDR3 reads TGTGCCAGCAGTTCACTAGCGGGGAGCGGCGATGAGCAGTTCTTC.

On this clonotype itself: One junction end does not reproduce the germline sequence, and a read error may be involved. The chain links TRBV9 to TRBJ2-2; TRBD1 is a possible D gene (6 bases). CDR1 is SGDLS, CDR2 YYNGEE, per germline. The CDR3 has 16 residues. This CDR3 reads CASSVGTASNTGEPFF. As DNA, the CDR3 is TGTGCCAGCAGCGTAGGGACAGCCTCGAACACCGGGGAGCCGTTTTTT.

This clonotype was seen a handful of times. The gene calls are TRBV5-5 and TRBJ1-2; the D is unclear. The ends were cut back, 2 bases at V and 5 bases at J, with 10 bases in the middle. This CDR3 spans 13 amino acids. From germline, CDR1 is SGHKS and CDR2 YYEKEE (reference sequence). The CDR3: CASSFDGTYGYTF. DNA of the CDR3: TGTGCCAGCAGCTTTGACGGCACTTATGGCTACACCTTC.

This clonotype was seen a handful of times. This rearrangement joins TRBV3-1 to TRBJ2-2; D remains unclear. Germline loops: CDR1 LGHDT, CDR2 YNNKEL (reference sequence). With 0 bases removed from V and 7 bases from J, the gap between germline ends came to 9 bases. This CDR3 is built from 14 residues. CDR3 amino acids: CASSQERRSGELFF. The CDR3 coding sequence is TGTGCCAGCAGCCAAGAACGACGGAGCGGGGAGCTGTTTTTT.

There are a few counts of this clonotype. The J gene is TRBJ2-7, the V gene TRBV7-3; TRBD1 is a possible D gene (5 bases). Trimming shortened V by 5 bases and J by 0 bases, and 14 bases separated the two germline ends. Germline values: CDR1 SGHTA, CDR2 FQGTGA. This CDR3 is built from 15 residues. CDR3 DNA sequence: TGTGCCAGCAGCCTCCAGCCGACAGACTCCTACGAGCAGTACTTC. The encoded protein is CASSLQPTDSYEQYF. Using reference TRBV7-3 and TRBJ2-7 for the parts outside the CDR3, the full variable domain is GAGVSQTPSNKVTEKGKYVELRCDPISGHTALYWYRQSLGQGPEFLIYFQGTGAADDSGLPNDRFFAVRPEGSVSTLKIQRTERGDSAVYLCASSLQPTDSYEQYFGPGTRLTVT.

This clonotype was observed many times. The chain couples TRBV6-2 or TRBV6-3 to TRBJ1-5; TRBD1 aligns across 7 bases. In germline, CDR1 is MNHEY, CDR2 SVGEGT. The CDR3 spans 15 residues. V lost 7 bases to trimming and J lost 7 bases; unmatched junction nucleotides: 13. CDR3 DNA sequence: TGTGCCAGCAACCCTCGACAGGGCGTTGAACAGCCCCAGCATTTT. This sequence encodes CASNPRQGVEQPQHF.

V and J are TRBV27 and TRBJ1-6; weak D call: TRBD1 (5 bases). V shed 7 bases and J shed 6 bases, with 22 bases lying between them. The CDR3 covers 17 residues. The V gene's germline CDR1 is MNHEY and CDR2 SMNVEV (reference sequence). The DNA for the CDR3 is TGTGCCAGCACCCAGCAGTCGGGGCGGGGGGGTAATTCACCCCTCCACTTT. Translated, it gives CASTQQSGRGGNSPLHF.